Following are 30 T cell receptor beta chains from one sample sequenced in a study of cytomegalovirus exposure and HLA in healthy donors (dated by TCRdb to about 2017). The protocol used for the library was the immunoSEQ multiplex PCR assay. For the multiplex PCR, a mixture combining 60 forward primers for TCR Vbeta segments and 13 reverse primers for TCR Jbeta segments was used. TCRdb limited this immuneACCESS table to in-frame rearrangements with V and J called. A share of clones is missing; checked studies link under half to unresolved V genes, and the rest is unexplained. For this sample there are some 95,000 clones; 65% to 75% appear just once. Roughly 2% of the sample comes from the top ten. Sequencing was performed on PBMCs. The receptors were gathered from a man aged 30 to 45 in good health and CMV-seronegative.

This chain connects TRBV5-8 to TRBJ2-1, with TRBD1 matching over 10 bases. CDR1 is SGHTS, CDR2 YDEGEE, per germline. The CDR3 length is 16 residues. The J segment lost 3 bases and the V segment lost 6 bases, leaving 9 bases of the junction unmatched. CDR3 nucleotide sequence: TGTGCCAGCACCTTAACCGGGACAGGGGTCTACAATGAGCAGTTCTTC. It is translated as CASTLTGTGVYNEQFF. The complete variable domain, with remaining parts taken from reference TRBV5-8 and TRBJ2-1, reads EAGVTQSPTHLIKTRGQQATLRCSPISGHTSVYWYQQALGLGLQFLLWYDEGEERNRGNFPPRFSGRQFPNYSSELNVNALELEDSALYLCASTLTGTGVYNEQFFGPGTRLTVL.

V usage is TRBV27 and J usage is TRBJ2-1; 8 bases map to TRBD1. The CDR3 loop spans 14 amino acids. V was pared by 3 bases and J by 5 bases, with 3 bases of the junction left unmatched. Germline V lookup: CDR1 MNHEY, CDR2 SMNVEV (reference sequence). Here the CDR3 reads CASSFRGRNNEQFF. In DNA, the CDR3 is TGTGCCAGCAGTTTCAGGGGGCGAAACAATGAGCAGTTCTTC.

This clone was found a few times. The chain employs TRBV9 and TRBJ2-1, with D maybe TRBD1 (6 bases). CDR1 and CDR2 from the germline V gene are SGDLS and YYNGEE. CDR3 size: 15 residues. Trimming stripped 0 bases from V and 4 bases from J, with 11 bases between. The CDR3 region has the DNA TGTGCCAGCAGCGTAGGGACAGTCACTTACAATGAGCAGTTCTTC. This translates into CASSVGTVTYNEQFF.

V is TRBV2 and J is TRBJ2-3, with 10 bases matching TRBD1. V lost 4 bases, J lost 3 bases, and 4 bases stayed unmatched. The CDR3 runs 15 residues. Germline V gene lookup returns CDR1 SNHLY and CDR2 FYNNEI. CDR3 protein: CASSVGDRGTDTQYF. As DNA, the CDR3 is TGTGCCAGCAGTGTGGGGGACAGGGGTACAGATACGCAGTATTTT.

The rearrangement uses TRBV4-3 and TRBJ1-5; D is ambiguous. Trimming stripped 0 bases from V and 7 bases from J, with 7 bases between. Germline CDR1 LGHNA, CDR2 YSLEER. This CDR3 is built from 13 residues. CDR3: CASSQEARQPQHF. The CDR3 DNA reads as TGCGCCAGCAGCCAAGAAGCGAGACAGCCCCAGCATTTT.

The chain carries TRBV5-1 and TRBJ2-3, with a tentative D call TRBD2 (6 bases). V lost 3 bases and J lost 4, with 9 bases in between. Germline CDR1 SGHRS, CDR2 YFSETQ. The length of the CDR3 is 13 residues. The CDR3 reads CASSSGEPDTQYF. The CDR3 DNA reads as TGCGCCAGCAGCTCGGGGGAACCAGATACGCAGTATTTT.

In this sample, this clone turned up a few times. This rearrangement joins TRBV7-3 to TRBJ2-1; D unresolved. The CDR3 is made up of 16 amino acids. CDR1 is SGHTA and CDR2 is FQGTGA in the germline V gene. V lost 1 base, J lost 6 bases, and 16 bases lay in between. CDR3 protein: CASSLSWPPASNEQFF. In nucleotides, the CDR3 is TGTGCCAGCAGCTTAAGTTGGCCTCCTGCTTCCAATGAGCAGTTCTTC.

V is TRBV5-4 and J is TRBJ2-2, with D possibly TRBD2 on 6 matching bases. Germline CDR1 is SGHNT and CDR2 is YYREEE (reference sequence). V lost 0 bases and J lost 4, with 7 bases in between. The CDR3 consists of 14 residues. The CDR3 DNA follows: TGTGCCAGCAGCTTGGACGGGAGCACCGGGGAGCTGTTTTTT. Translated: CASSLDGSTGELFF.

This chain uses TRBV7-2 with TRBJ2-4, with 7 bases identical to TRBD2. Germline values: CDR1 SGHTA, CDR2 FQGNSA. CDR3 size: 15 residues. The J segment lost 4 bases and the V segment lost 1 base, leaving 4 bases of the junction unmatched. In nucleotides, the CDR3 is TGTGCCAGCAGCTTAGGCGGGAGAGGTAAAAACATTCAGTACTTC. Translation gives CASSLGGRGKNIQYF. The variable domain in full, completed from reference TRBV7-2 and TRBJ2-4, reads GAGVSQSPSNKVTEKGKDVELRCDPISGHTALYWYRQSLGQGLEFLIYFQGNSAPDKSGLPSDRFSAERTGGSVSTLTIQRTQQEDSAVYLCASSLGGRGKNIQYFGAGTRLSVL.

This chain joins TRBV12-5 and TRBJ1-1; D gene unclear. V lost 4 bases and J lost 1, with 13 bases in between. CDR3 size: 15 residues. CDR1 is LGHNT, CDR2 FRNRAP, per germline. DNA of the CDR3: TGTGCTAGTGGTTCATGGTACGAGGGGAACACTGAAGCTTTCTTT. It specifies CASGSWYEGNTEAFF.

This chain links TRBV30 with TRBJ1-2; TRBD1 aligns across 9 bases. Germline values: CDR1 GTSNPN, CDR2 SVGIG (reference sequence). With V trimmed by 2 bases and J by 4 bases, 8 bases remained unmatched. The CDR3 has 15 residues. This chain's CDR3 is CAWSMGQGGIYGYTF. CDR3 coding DNA: TGTGCCTGGAGTATGGGACAGGGTGGTATCTATGGCTACACCTTC.

The chain is built from TRBV27 and TRBJ1-5, with 7 positions matching TRBD1. This CDR3 is 16 amino acids long. J gave up 3 bases and V 8 bases, and 13 bases lay outside the gene matches. The V gene's germline CDR1 is MNHEY and CDR2 SMNVEV (reference sequence). As DNA, the CDR3 is TGTGCCAGCGGCAAAGGGGGCAATTTGAACAATCAGCCCCAGCATTTT. Residues: CASGKGGNLNNQPQHF.

In this sample, this clone turned up once. The chain recombines TRBV27 with TRBJ2-7, with a weak D call TRBD1 (5 bases). The germline V gene encodes CDR1 MNHEY and CDR2 SMNVEV (reference sequence). This CDR3 spans 14 amino acids. The V end lost 4 bases, the J end lost 9 bases, and 19 bases lay between the germline ends. Here the CDR3 reads CASSSGQGFVGQYF. CDR3 DNA sequence: TGTGCCAGCAGTTCAGGCCAGGGATTCGTCGGGCAGTACTTC.

The V and J genes are TRBV29-1 and TRBJ1-1; D gene uncertain. From germline, CDR1 is SQVTM and CDR2 ANQGSEA. CDR3 length: 14 amino acids. V shed 5 bases and J shed 2 bases, with 15 bases lying between them. CDR3 in DNA: TGCAGCGTTCAGGATTCCCCGACAAACACTGAAGCTTTCTTT. Protein: CSVQDSPTNTEAFF.

This clone showed up just a few times. The gene calls are TRBV30 and TRBJ1-2; 7 bases match TRBD1. The germline CDR1 and CDR2 sequences are GTSNPN and SVGIG (reference sequence). CDR3 length: 13 amino acids. V lost 3 bases, J lost 7 bases, and 8 bases stayed unmatched. Here the CDR3 reads CAWRVQGGSGYTF. CDR3 coding DNA: TGTGCCTGGAGGGTCCAGGGGGGAAGTGGCTACACCTTC.

This chain uses TRBV27 with TRBJ2-2; D may be TRBD2 (7 bases). Germline V gives CDR1 MNHEY, CDR2 SMNVEV (reference sequence). The V end was cut by 1 base, the J end by 5 bases, with 14 bases between. The CDR3 covers 16 residues. CDR3 coding DNA: TGTGCCAGCAGTTTATGGGGGGGCGCGGCGACCGGGGAGCTGTTTTTT. This translates into CASSLWGGAATGELFF.

In nucleotides, the CDR3 is TGTGCCAGCAGCCGCACTAGTTATCGCGAGCAGTACTTC. Translating gives CASSRTSYREQYF. This chain joins TRBV5-8 and TRBJ2-7, with D perhaps matching TRBD2 (5 bases). This CDR3 has 13 amino acids. The germline V and J ends were trimmed by 4 bases and 6 bases, with 14 bases remaining between them. CDR1 is SGHTS and CDR2 is YDEGEE in the germline V gene.

The chain carries TRBV6-4 and TRBJ1-3; TRBD1 agrees at 7 bases. Germline CDR1 is MRHNA and CDR2 is SNTAGT. J gave up 0 bases and V 11 bases, and 7 bases lay outside the gene matches. CDR3 length: 14 amino acids. The CDR3 spells CAGETGRSGNTIYF. In DNA, the CDR3 is TGTGCCGGGGAGACAGGGCGCTCTGGAAACACCATATATTTT.

The chain uses TRBV29-1 and TRBJ1-1; D possibly corresponds to TRBD1 (5 bases). CDR1 is SQVTM, CDR2 ANQGSEA, per germline. The V and J ends lost 6 bases and 4 bases respectively, with 15 bases between them. This CDR3 spans 13 amino acids. CDR3 sequence reads: CSVERGGVTEAFF. In nucleotides, the CDR3 is TGCAGCGTCGAGAGGGGAGGGGTCACTGAAGCTTTCTTT.

This clone was observed once. The chain employs TRBV5-1 and TRBJ1-1; D uncertain. The CDR3 length is 14 residues. The germline gives CDR1 SGHRS, CDR2 YFSETQ. Trimming took 2 bases from V and 6 from J, leaving 14 bases between them. The CDR3 nucleotides are TGCGCCAGCAGCTTCGCAGATACTAGGGCTGAAGCTTTCTTT. Encoded protein: CASSFADTRAEAFF.

The J gene is TRBJ2-5, the V gene TRBV27; D may be TRBD2 (6 bases). Trimming stripped 1 base from V and 3 bases from J, with 12 bases between. The CDR3 is made up of 15 amino acids. The germline CDR1 and CDR2 sequences are MNHEY and SMNVEV (reference sequence). CDR3 loop: CASSLFVGGEETQYF. The CDR3 nucleotides read TGTGCCAGCAGTTTATTTGTTGGCGGGGAAGAGACCCAGTACTTC.

CDR3 sequence: CASRQERLETQYF. The CDR3 DNA is TGTGCCAGTAGACAGGAGCGATTAGAGACCCAGTACTTC. The chain joins TRBV2 to TRBJ2-5; possible D gene TRBD1, 6 bases. Deletions cut 9 bases from V and 4 bases from J, with 15 bases between. The germline gives CDR1 SNHLY, CDR2 FYNNEI. CDR3 size: 13 residues.

This clone appeared a single time. The CDR3 protein is CSLQQGVLPDTQYF. CDR3 in DNA: TGCAGCTTGCAACAGGGGGTTCTTCCAGATACGCAGTATTTT. V and J are TRBV29-1 and TRBJ2-3; 8 bases are shared with TRBD1. Germline V CDR1 and CDR2: SQVTM, ANQGSEA. This CDR3 is 14 amino acids long. J was trimmed by 4 bases and V by 8 bases; bases with no gene match: 11.

The genes are TRBV27 and TRBJ2-2; D is undetermined. The V gene lost 3 bases and the J gene lost 6 bases, with 11 bases spanning the gap. The CDR3 totals 14 residues. Germline loops: CDR1 MNHEY, CDR2 SMNVEV (reference sequence). CDR3 bases: TGTGCCAGCAGTTTGTGGAGACTCCCCGGGGAGCTGTTTTTT. Its protein product is CASSLWRLPGELFF.

The rearrangement uses TRBV2 and TRBJ1-2, with 8 bases lining up with TRBD1. In germline, CDR1 is SNHLY, CDR2 FYNNEI. The CDR3 covers 13 residues. The junction had 10 bases not matched to a gene; V was cut back by 8 bases and J by 8 bases. The CDR3: CASLGTGGGGYTF. DNA of the CDR3: TGTGCCAGCCTAGGGACAGGCGGAGGGGGCTACACCTTC. Full variable domain (remainder filled in from reference TRBV2 and TRBJ1-2): EPEVTQTPSHQVTQMGQEVILRCVPISNHLYFYWYRQILGQKVEFLVSFYNNEISEKSEIFDDQFSVERPDGSNFTLKIRSTKLEDSAMYFCASLGTGGGGYTFGSGTRLTVV.

In this sample, this clone turned up once. The chain combines TRBV29-1 with TRBJ2-1; 8 nucleotides align to TRBD1. CDR3 length: 15 amino acids. V shed 0 bases and J 2 bases; nucleotides not matched to a gene: 3. Germline lookup yields CDR1 SQVTM and CDR2 ANQGSEA. The chain's CDR3 is CSVEEAGGTYNEQFF. DNA of the CDR3: TGCAGCGTTGAAGAGGCAGGGGGCACCTACAATGAGCAGTTCTTC.

J is TRBJ2-5 and V is TRBV5-1; 10 positions agree with TRBD2. The CDR3 runs 17 residues. V trimming: 4 bases; J trimming: 1 base; junction bases outside the gene matches: 10. The germline CDR1 and CDR2 sequences are SGHRS and YFSETQ. The CDR3 loop is CASSQNGLAVLQETQYF. CDR3 in DNA: TGCGCCAGCAGCCAGAATGGACTAGCGGTCCTCCAAGAGACCCAGTACTTC.

This clone was found once. V gene TRBV7-6 combines with J gene TRBJ1-2, with D unclear. This CDR3 is 14 amino acids long. The V gene lost 0 bases and the J gene lost 5 bases, with 10 bases spanning the gap. Germline assignment: CDR1 SGHVS and CDR2 FNYEAQ. The CDR3: CASSLAEGRYGYTF. The CDR3 DNA is TGTGCCAGCAGCTTAGCTGAAGGGAGATATGGCTACACCTTC.

This clone has only one observation. The V and J genes are TRBV15 and TRBJ2-3, with D hard to call. This CDR3 is built from 15 residues. CDR1 and CDR2 (germline): LNHNV, YYDKDF (reference sequence). V was trimmed by 9 bases and J by 0 bases, leaving 16 bases between them. CDR3 residues: CATTLRQTSTDTQYF. CDR3 nucleotides: TGTGCCACTACCCTTAGGCAGACTAGCACAGATACGCAGTATTTT.

J is TRBJ1-2 and V is TRBV6-1; TRBD1 is a possible D gene (5 bases). The germline gives CDR1 MNHNS, CDR2 SASEGT. The CDR3 is made up of 14 amino acids. V gave up 3 bases and J gave up 4 bases, with 12 bases separating them. CDR3 coding DNA: TGTGCCAGCAGTGACGGGGGTATGTCCTATGGCTACACCTTC. It encodes CASSDGGMSYGYTF.